Below, one T cell receptor beta chain is given with its context. This sample is drawn from a study of blood T cell repertoires in COVID-19. Using immunoSEQ multiplex PCR, the repertoire was profiled, and TCRdb retains in-frame clones only, with some absent. The data hold around 62,000 clones, with over 75% observed a single time. The TCR originated in a woman aged 60-75 years with COVID-19, enrolled during active disease. Sample: peripheral blood.

The CDR3 bases are TGCGCCAGCAGTGTGACAGGGCCAAGAGGGACCCAGTACTTC. Protein product: CASSVTGPRGTQYF. V usage is TRBV10-2 and J usage is TRBJ2-5; 7 bases align to TRBD1. Germline CDR1 is WSHSY and CDR2 is SAAADI. Trimming cost V 4 bases and J 7 bases; bases outside gene matches: 9. The CDR3 spans 14 residues.